A selection of T cell receptor beta chains follows, all from one sample in a study of shared clonotypes between healthy human individuals. Sequencing used immunoSEQ multiplex PCR; TCRdb keeps in-frame clones, though not all of them. The repertoire holds about 580,000 clones, with 95% to 98% as singletons. Sequences were obtained from naive CD8+ T cells sorted from blood. These receptors were obtained from a man aged 25 to 45 in good health. CDR3s include the opening cysteine and the closing phenylalanine or tryptophan. The order of the fields is J gene, clone size, D gene, V gene, CDR3 protein, CDR3 DNA. The D gene is left open where the match is weak. Size values are once, few and many counts, or a class for expanded clones, and some rows have none.

>TRBJ2-7|.|.|TRBV11-2
CASSLVLVDEQYF
TGTGCCAGCAGCTTAGTTCTAGTTGACGAGCAGTACTTC
>TRBJ2-6|.|.|TRBV7-6
CASSLTGGANVLTF
TGTGCCAGCAGCTTAACCGGTGGGGCCAACGTCCTGACTTTC
>TRBJ2-7|.|.|TRBV6-4
CASSDSGVGYEQYF
TGTGCCAGCAGTGACTCAGGAGTTGGGTACGAGCAGTACTTC
>TRBJ1-3|.|.|TRBV11-2
CASSPGTSPGDTIYF
TGTGCCAGCAGCCCCGGGACCTCCCCGGGGGACACCATATATTTT
>TRBJ1-1|.|.|TRBV5-1
CASSLRDLNTEAFF
TGCGCCAGCAGCTTGAGGGACCTGAACACTGAAGCTTTCTTT
>TRBJ2-1|.|.|TRBV15
CATSNNFMEQFF
TGTGCCACCAGCAACAATTTCATGGAGCAGTTCTTC
>TRBJ2-2|once|.|TRBV19
CASSIGVNTGELFF
TGTGCCAGTAGTATAGGTGTAAACACCGGGGAGCTGTTTTTT
>TRBJ2-2|.|.|TRBV10-1
CASSEDSSELTGELFF
TGCGCCAGCAGTGAGGATTCTAGCGAACTCACCGGGGAGCTGTTTTTT
>TRBJ2-5|.|.|TRBV27
CASNTGPGETQYF
TGTGCCAGCAATACAGGGCCCGGGGAGACCCAGTACTTC
>TRBJ2-7|.|TRBD2|TRBV7-9
CASSYPPGGLVDPYF
TGTGCCAGCAGTTACCCCCCGGGAGGATTAGTTGATCCGTACTTC
>TRBJ2-7|.|.|TRBV7-2
CASSSEGMSSYEQYF
TGTGCCAGCAGCAGCGAGGGGATGAGCTCCTACGAGCAGTACTTC
>TRBJ1-2|.|.|TRBV27
CASSFYHRDTSNYGYTF
TGTGCCAGCAGTTTTTATCACCGGGACACATCTAACTATGGCTACACCTTC
>TRBJ2-7|.|TRBD2|TRBV7-6
CASSSGGSGQYEQYF
TGTGCCAGCAGCTCGGGGGGTAGCGGGCAATACGAGCAGTACTTC
>TRBJ2-1|.|TRBD2|TRBV14
CASSQVAGSGYNEQFF
TGTGCCAGCAGCCAAGTAGCGGGCTCGGGCTACAATGAGCAGTTCTTC
>TRBJ2-3|.|TRBD2|TRBV7-2
CASSGEAGLDTQYF
TGTGCCAGCAGCGGAGAAGCGGGATTAGATACGCAGTATTTT
>TRBJ2-2|.|TRBD1|TRBV13
CASSLVRDRGPTGELFF
TGTGCCAGCAGCTTAGTCCGGGACAGGGGACCCACCGGGGAGCTGTTTTTT
>TRBJ2-1|.|TRBD2|TRBV7-8
CASSLKRLAGSDEQFF
TGTGCCAGCAGCTTAAAACGACTAGCGGGCTCGGATGAGCAGTTCTTC
>TRBJ2-1|.|TRBD1|TRBV7-2
CASSLGTGVDNEQFF
TGTGCCAGCAGCTTGGGGACAGGGGTTGACAATGAGCAGTTCTTC
>TRBJ2-1|.|TRBD1|TRBV29-1
CSVEGGTGRNEQFF
TGCAGCGTTGAAGGGGGGACAGGGCGGAATGAGCAGTTCTTC
>TRBJ2-2|.|TRBD2|TRBV7-9
CASSLSGSFGGELFF
TGTGCCAGCAGCCTTAGCGGGAGCTTCGGCGGGGAGCTGTTTTTT
>TRBJ2-7|.|TRBD2|TRBV27
CASSQLPGLAREQYF
TGTGCCAGCAGTCAACTACCGGGACTAGCGCGCGAGCAGTACTTC
>TRBJ2-1|.|.|TRBV5-1
CASSEGPATYNEQFF
TGCGCCAGCAGTGAGGGGCCGGCGACCTACAATGAGCAGTTCTTC
>TRBJ2-1|.|.|TRBV4-3
CASSQAVARNNEQFF
TGCGCCAGCAGCCAAGCGGTCGCTCGGAACAATGAGCAGTTCTTC
>TRBJ2-3|.|.|TRBV10-3
CAINTGTGGSDTQYF
TGTGCCATCAATACCGGGACTGGGGGGTCAGATACGCAGTATTTT
>TRBJ2-3|.|TRBD2|TRBV9
CASSPPPGLAGGVGTDTQYF
TGTGCCAGCAGCCCACCGCCGGGACTAGCGGGAGGCGTGGGCACAGATACGCAGTATTTT
>TRBJ2-7|.|.|TRBV7-9
CASSSPISYEQYF
TGTGCCAGCAGCTCCCCTATAAGTTACGAGCAGTACTTC
>TRBJ1-2|.|.|TRBV27
CASSLAGKGYTF
TGTGCCAGCAGTTTGGCAGGGAAGGGCTACACCTTC
>TRBJ2-1|.|.|TRBV12-5
CASGSYVMSGESYNEQFF
TGTGCTAGTGGTTCATACGTAATGTCGGGGGAAAGTTACAATGAGCAGTTCTTC
>TRBJ1-2|.|.|TRBV14
CASSQGGPGIYGYTF
TGTGCCAGCAGCCAAGGGGGCCCCGGGATCTATGGCTACACCTTC